This T cell receptor (beta chain) was identified in a study of CD8+CD57+ T cells in acquired aplastic anemia. As for the study in general: Sorted CD4+ and CD8+ cells gave a mean 3.2 ug DNA, range about 0.19 to 27.4 ug.

All patients picked for sequencing had shown, by flow cytometry, an expansion of CD8+CD57+ cells. Patients were therapy-naive when their blood was sampled. Genomic DNA templated the TCR beta VDJ and CDR3 profiling. Using its own MiXCR run on the reads, TCRdb lists one record per CDR3 protein. The data show 180,000 or so distinct CDR3 sequences, over 40% seen once. General observations from the study: Patients and controls had in common approximately 29 CD8+ CDR3 sequences.

A remark on this clonotype: The antigen remains unidentified.

CDR1 is SGHTA and CDR2 is FQGNSA in the germline V gene. V lost 5 bases to trimming and J lost 2 bases, with 12 bases between them. The CDR3 has 15 amino acids. The chain links TRBV7-2 to TRBJ2-2; D remains ambiguous. The TCR comes from a human donor with aplastic anemia. Material: sorted CD4+, CD8+, or CD8+CD57+ T cells (not recorded which) from PBMCs. The CDR3 DNA reads TGTGCCAGCAGCCCTTCGGATACTAACACCGGGGAGCTGTTTTTT. Its translation: CASSPSDTNTGELFF.